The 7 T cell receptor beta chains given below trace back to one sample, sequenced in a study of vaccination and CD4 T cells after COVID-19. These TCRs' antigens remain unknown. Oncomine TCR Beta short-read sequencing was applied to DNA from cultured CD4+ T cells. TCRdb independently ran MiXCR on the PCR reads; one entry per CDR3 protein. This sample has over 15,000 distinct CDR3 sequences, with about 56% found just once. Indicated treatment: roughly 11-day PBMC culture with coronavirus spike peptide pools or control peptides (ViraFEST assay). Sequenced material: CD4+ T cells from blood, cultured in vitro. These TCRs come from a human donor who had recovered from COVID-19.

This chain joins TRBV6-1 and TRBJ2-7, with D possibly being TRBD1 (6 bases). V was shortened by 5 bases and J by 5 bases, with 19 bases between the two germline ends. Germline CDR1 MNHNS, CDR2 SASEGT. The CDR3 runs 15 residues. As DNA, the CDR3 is TGTGCCAGCAGTCTACAGACAGGCTACCCCCACGAGCAGTACTTC. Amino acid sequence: CASSLQTGYPHEQYF.

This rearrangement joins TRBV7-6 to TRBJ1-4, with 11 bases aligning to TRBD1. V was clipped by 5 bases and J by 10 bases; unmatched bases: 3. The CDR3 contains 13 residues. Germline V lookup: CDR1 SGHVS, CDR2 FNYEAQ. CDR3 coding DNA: TGTGCCAGCAGCAAGGGACAGGGGGGAAAACTGTTTTTT. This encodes CASSKGQGGKLFF.

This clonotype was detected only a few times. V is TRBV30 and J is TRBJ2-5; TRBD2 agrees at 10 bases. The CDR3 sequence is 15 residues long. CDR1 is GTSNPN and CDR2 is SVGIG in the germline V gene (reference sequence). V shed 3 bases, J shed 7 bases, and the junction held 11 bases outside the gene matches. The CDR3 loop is CAWSSPGLAFGTQYF. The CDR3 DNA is TGTGCCTGGAGCTCACCGGGACTAGCGTTTGGGACCCAGTACTTC.

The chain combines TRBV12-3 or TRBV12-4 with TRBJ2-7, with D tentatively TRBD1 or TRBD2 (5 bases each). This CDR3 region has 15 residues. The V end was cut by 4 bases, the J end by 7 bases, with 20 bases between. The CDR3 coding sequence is TGTGCCAGCAGTTCGACACGGGACGTTCAAGGGGAGCAGTACTTC. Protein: CASSSTRDVQGEQYF.

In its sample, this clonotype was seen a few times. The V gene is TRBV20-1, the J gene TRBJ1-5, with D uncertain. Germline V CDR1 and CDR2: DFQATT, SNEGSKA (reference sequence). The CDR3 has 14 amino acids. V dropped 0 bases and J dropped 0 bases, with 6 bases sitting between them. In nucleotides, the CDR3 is TGCAGTGCTAGAGACTATAATAGCAATCAGCCCCAGCATTTT. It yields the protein CSARDYNSNQPQHF.

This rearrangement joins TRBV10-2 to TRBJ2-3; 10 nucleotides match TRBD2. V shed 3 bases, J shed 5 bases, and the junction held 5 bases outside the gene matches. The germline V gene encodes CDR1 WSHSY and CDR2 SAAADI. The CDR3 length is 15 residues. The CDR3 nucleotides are TGCGCCAGCAGTGAAACTAGCGGGAAGGGAGATACGCAGTATTTT. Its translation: CASSETSGKGDTQYF.

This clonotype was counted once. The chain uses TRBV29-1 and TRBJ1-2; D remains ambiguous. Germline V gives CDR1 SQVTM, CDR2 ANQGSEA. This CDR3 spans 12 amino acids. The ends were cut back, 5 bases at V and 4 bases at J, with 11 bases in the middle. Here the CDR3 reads CSVLGQAYGYTF. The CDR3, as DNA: TGCAGCGTTCTTGGCCAGGCCTATGGCTACACCTTC.